What follows are 24 T cell receptor beta chains derived from one specimen sequenced in a study of CD8 T cells in ankylosing spondylitis. Via MiXCR, TCRdb re-called the 5' RACE reads, giving one row per CDR3 protein. Of 450,000 or so distinct CDR3 sequences listed, about 24% were seen once; the top ten hold over 0.8%. The antigens of these receptors remain unknown. Findings and caveats of the study: Seemingly characteristic of ankylosing spondylitis blood was a TCR beta motif consisting of about 8 highly homologous variants.

The sequencing input was blood, either unsorted or a sorted T cell fraction (not recorded which). The receptors derive from a male donor with ankylosing spondylitis.

The rearrangement uses TRBV24-1 and TRBJ2-7; the D gene is possibly TRBD1 (7 bases). Per the germline V gene, CDR1 is KGHDR and CDR2 is SFDVKD. The CDR3 totals 15 residues. Trimming removed 9 bases from V and 2 bases from J, with 19 bases in between. This CDR3 reads CATGGNRGQTYEQYF. The CDR3 DNA follows: TGTGCCACCGGGGGGAACAGGGGCCAGACCTACGAGCAGTACTTC.

This clonotype was recorded a few times. The genes are TRBV7-2 and TRBJ1-1; D is possibly TRBD1 (5 bases). The germline CDR1 and CDR2 sequences are SGHTA and FQGNSA. V was shortened by 4 bases and J by 5 bases, with 20 bases between the two germline ends. This CDR3 has 16 residues. CDR3 residues: CASSSNRRGLGTEAFF. The DNA of the CDR3 is TGTGCCAGCAGCTCTAACCGGAGGGGTTTGGGTACTGAAGCTTTCTTT.

The V gene is TRBV3-1, the J gene TRBJ2-7; tentatively, D is TRBD1 (6 bases). The CDR3 covers 17 residues. With 0 bases removed from V and 0 bases from J, the gap between germline ends came to 15 bases. CDR1 LGHDT and CDR2 YNNKEL come from the germline V gene (reference sequence). Here the CDR3 DNA reads TGTGCCAGCAGCCAAGACCCGACAGGTTGGAGCTCCTACGAGCAGTACTTC. It is translated as CASSQDPTGWSSYEQYF.

The V and J genes are TRBV5-1 and TRBJ2-1, with D possibly called TRBD1 or TRBD2 (5 bases each). The V gene lost 3 bases and the J gene lost 8 bases, with 15 bases spanning the gap. The CDR3 runs to 14 residues. The germline gives CDR1 SGHRS, CDR2 YFSETQ. The CDR3 sequence is CASSSGTLQYEQFF. CDR3 nucleotides: TGCGCCAGCAGCTCAGGGACCCTCCAGTATGAGCAGTTCTTC.

CDR3 region: CASSPLTGSRLRYNEQFF. Here the CDR3 DNA reads TGCGCCAGCAGCCCTTTGACAGGGTCCCGGTTGAGGTACAATGAGCAGTTCTTC. The genes are TRBV5-1 and TRBJ2-1; 7 nucleotides line up with TRBD1. CDR1 is SGHRS and CDR2 is YFSETQ in the germline V gene. Trimming took 4 bases from V and 4 from J; bases not matched to a gene: 17. This CDR3 has 18 amino acids.

This clonotype was counted a few times. The rearrangement uses TRBV20-1 and TRBJ2-7; 11 positions agree with TRBD2. The CDR3 length is 13 residues. The J segment lost 3 bases and the V segment lost 5 bases, leaving 3 bases of the junction unmatched. Germline loops: CDR1 DFQATT, CDR2 SNEGSKA (reference sequence). In nucleotides, the CDR3 is TGCAGTGCTCCGACTAGCGGGAACTACGAGCAGTACTTC. This translates into CSAPTSGNYEQYF.

The sample holds a few counts of this clonotype. The CDR3 is CASSFQGYQETQYF. CDR3 in DNA: TGTGCCAGCAGCTTCCAGGGGTACCAAGAGACCCAGTACTTC. V is TRBV7-2 and J is TRBJ2-5, with a weak D call TRBD1 (6 bases). The V and J ends lost 3 bases and 0 bases respectively, with 8 bases between them. The CDR3 has 14 residues. CDR1 is SGHTA and CDR2 is FQGNSA in the germline V gene.

The chain carries TRBV9 and TRBJ2-5, with a tentative D call TRBD2 (6 bases). Looked up from germline, CDR1 is SGDLS and CDR2 is YYNGEE. The length of the CDR3 is 16 residues. With 1 base removed from V and 2 bases from J, the gap between germline ends came to 15 bases. The DNA for the CDR3 is TGTGCCAGCAGCGTAAGATCATGGGGACTTCAAGAGACCCAGTACTTC. It specifies CASSVRSWGLQETQYF.

The CDR3 region is CASSLIQGSGELFF. The CDR3 DNA reads TGTGCCAGCAGTTTAATTCAGGGATCCGGGGAGCTGTTTTTT. The J gene is TRBJ2-2, the V gene TRBV27; TRBD1 is a possible D gene (5 bases). This CDR3 is built from 14 residues. The V end lost 2 bases, the J end lost 6 bases, and 10 bases lay between the germline ends. The germline V gene encodes CDR1 MNHEY and CDR2 SMNVEV (reference sequence).

The rearrangement uses TRBV11-2 and TRBJ2-3; possibly TRBD1 or TRBD2 for D (6 bases each). Germline V gives CDR1 SGHAT, CDR2 FQNNGV. Trimming removed 4 bases from V and 2 bases from J, with 16 bases in between. This CDR3 contains 16 residues. The CDR3 region is CASSWGASRATDTQYF. The CDR3 DNA sequence: TGTGCCAGCAGCTGGGGGGCTTCCCGAGCCACAGATACGCAGTATTTT.

The rearrangement links TRBV11-2 to TRBJ1-1, with TRBD1 identical over 8 bases. Looked up from germline, CDR1 is SGHAT and CDR2 is FQNNGV. This CDR3 contains 16 residues. The V gene end was trimmed by 1 base and the J gene end by 10 bases; junction bases not matched to a gene: 14. The CDR3 loop reads CASSLGVDNRGMSAFF. CDR3 DNA sequence: TGTGCCAGCAGCTTAGGGGTAGATAACAGGGGGATGTCAGCTTTCTTT.

In this sample, this clonotype turned up a few times. The genes are TRBV2 and TRBJ2-3; D gene ambiguous. From germline, CDR1 is SNHLY and CDR2 FYNNEI. This CDR3 has 16 residues. Trimming stripped 0 bases from V and 2 bases from J, with 12 bases between. The DNA of the CDR3 is TGTGCCAGCAGTGAAGCAGGGTTTAGAACCACAGATACGCAGTATTTT. Amino acids: CASSEAGFRTTDTQYF.

Here the CDR3 reads CSTGWASGANNEQFF. CDR3 nucleotides: TGCAGTACCGGATGGGCTAGCGGGGCAAATAATGAGCAGTTCTTC. The V gene is TRBV20-1, the J gene TRBJ2-1; 9 positions match TRBD2. This CDR3 is built from 15 residues. CDR1 and CDR2 from the germline V gene are DFQATT and SNEGSKA (reference sequence). Unmatched junction bases numbered 15, after V lost 8 bases and J lost 7 bases.

This clonotype appeared a single time. The chain has TRBV20-1 and TRBJ1-5; D might be TRBD1 (5 bases). This CDR3 contains 17 residues. Germline V gene data show CDR1 as DFQATT and CDR2 as SNEGSKA (reference sequence). Trimming shortened V by 4 bases and J by 0 bases, and 19 bases separated the two germline ends. The CDR3 loop is CSATRAGGDYSNQPQHF. The CDR3 coding sequence is TGCAGTGCTACCCGGGCCGGGGGGGATTATAGCAATCAGCCCCAGCATTTT.

This chain joins TRBV3-1 and TRBJ1-1; D unclear. From germline, CDR1 is LGHDT and CDR2 YNNKEL (reference sequence). V lost 3 bases, J lost 1 base, and 12 bases lay in between. The CDR3 consists of 15 residues. The CDR3 protein is CASSHQTLGNTEAFF. The CDR3 bases are TGTGCCAGCAGCCATCAAACTTTGGGGAACACTGAAGCTTTCTTT.

The V and J genes are TRBV18 and TRBJ2-7; 7 positions agree with TRBD1. CDR3 length: 14 amino acids. Germline V gene sequence: CDR1 KGHSH, CDR2 LQKENI. The J segment lost 2 bases and the V segment lost 6 bases, leaving 7 bases of the junction unmatched. CDR3 residues: CASSRRQGTYEQYV. In nucleotides, the CDR3 is TGTGCCAGCTCTCGAAGACAGGGCACCTACGAGCAGTACGTC.

This clonotype has just a few counts. The chain combines TRBV20-1 with TRBJ1-1; D call uncertain. Trimming left V 4 bases short and J 1 base short, with 7 bases between. CDR1 and CDR2 from the germline V gene are DFQATT and SNEGSKA (reference sequence). This CDR3 is built from 12 residues. The CDR3: CSANQWNTEAFF. The CDR3 DNA reads as TGCAGTGCTAACCAGTGGAACACTGAAGCTTTCTTT.

The chain has TRBV4-1 and TRBJ1-1; perhaps TRBD1 as D (5 bases). The V end lost 4 bases, the J end lost 8 bases, and 17 bases lay between the germline ends. The CDR3 loop spans 14 amino acids. Germline CDR1 MGHRA, CDR2 YSYEKL. The CDR3 nucleotides read TGCGCCAGCAGCCTCCCCGCAGGGAGGGCGGAAGCTTTCTTT. Its translation is CASSLPAGRAEAFF.

The V call is TRBV7-7, the J call TRBJ2-1; 12 bases match TRBD2. The CDR3 is 15 residues long. The germline gives CDR1 SSHAT, CDR2 FNYEAQ (reference sequence). The trim removed 3 bases at V and 10 bases at J, leaving 7 bases unmatched. As DNA, the CDR3 is TGTGCCAGCAGCTTCTCGACTAGCGGGAGCGGAGAGCAGTTCTTC. It codes for CASSFSTSGSGEQFF.

The chain has TRBV12-3 or TRBV12-4 and TRBJ2-1; perhaps TRBD2 as D (5 bases). The V gene lost 2 bases and the J gene lost 10 bases, with 6 bases spanning the gap. The CDR3 has 11 amino acids. CDR3 in DNA: TGTGCCAGCAGTTTATCGGGAGAGCAGTTCTTC. Translating gives CASSLSGEQFF.

The chain uses TRBV20-1 and TRBJ1-2; maybe TRBD1 (6 bases). The CDR3 contains 15 residues. V was shortened by 1 base and J by 4 bases, with 16 bases between the two germline ends. The germline CDR1 and CDR2 sequences are DFQATT and SNEGSKA (reference sequence). In DNA, the CDR3 is TGCAGTGCTAGAGCCAGGACAGCGAGGGGCTATGGCTACACCTTC. Translated, it gives CSARARTARGYGYTF.

This clonotype occurred a few times. V and J are TRBV6-1 and TRBJ1-4; a possible D gene is TRBD1 (6 bases). The V gene lost 6 bases and the J gene lost 8 bases, with 19 bases spanning the gap. CDR3 length: 15 residues. The germline CDR1 and CDR2 sequences are MNHNS and SASEGT. As DNA, the CDR3 is TGTGCCAGCAGACTGTGGGGGGGGCGAGGGGAAAAACTGTTTTTT. Translating it yields CASRLWGGRGEKLFF.

This clonotype has only a few counts. The chain couples TRBV24-1 to TRBJ1-6, with 8 bases aligning to TRBD1. The CDR3 length is 18 residues. Germline trimming cut 4 bases from V and 5 bases from J; bases unmatched to any gene: 12. Germline V gives CDR1 KGHDR, CDR2 SFDVKD. In nucleotides, the CDR3 is TGTGCCACCAGTGACCAAAGGACAGGGACATTTCATAATTCACCCCTCCACTTT. Protein product: CATSDQRTGTFHNSPLHF.

The V gene is TRBV3-1, the J gene TRBJ1-2; D is unclear. This CDR3 region has 14 residues. V dropped 0 bases and J dropped 4 bases, with 9 bases sitting between them. Germline V gene lookup returns CDR1 LGHDT and CDR2 YNNKEL (reference sequence). CDR3 sequence (DNA): TGTGCCAGCAGCCAAGATCTGAAAATCTATGGCTACACCTTC. This sequence encodes CASSQDLKIYGYTF. Looking up the rest from reference TRBV3-1 and TRBJ1-2 gives the full variable domain: DTAVSQTPKYLVTQMGNDKSIKCEQNLGHDTMYWYKQDSKKFLKIMFSYNNKELIINETVPNRFSPKSPDKAHLNLHINSLELGDSAVYFCASSQDLKIYGYTFGSGTRLTVV.